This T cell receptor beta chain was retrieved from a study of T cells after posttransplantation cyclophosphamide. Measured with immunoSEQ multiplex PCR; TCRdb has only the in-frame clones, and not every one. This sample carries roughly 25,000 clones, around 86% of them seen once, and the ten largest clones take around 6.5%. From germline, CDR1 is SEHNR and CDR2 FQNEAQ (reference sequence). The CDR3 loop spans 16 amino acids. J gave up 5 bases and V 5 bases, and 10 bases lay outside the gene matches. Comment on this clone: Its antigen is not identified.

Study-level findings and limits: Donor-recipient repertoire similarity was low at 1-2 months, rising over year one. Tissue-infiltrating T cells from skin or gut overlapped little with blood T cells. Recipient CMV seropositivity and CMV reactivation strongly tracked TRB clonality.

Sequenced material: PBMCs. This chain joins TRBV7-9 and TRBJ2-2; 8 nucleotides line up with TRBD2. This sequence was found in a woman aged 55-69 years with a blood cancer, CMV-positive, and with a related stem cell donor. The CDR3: CASSPRGSGNTGELFF. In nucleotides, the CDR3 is TGTGCCAGCAGCCCTAGGGGTAGCGGGAATACCGGGGAGCTGTTTTTT.